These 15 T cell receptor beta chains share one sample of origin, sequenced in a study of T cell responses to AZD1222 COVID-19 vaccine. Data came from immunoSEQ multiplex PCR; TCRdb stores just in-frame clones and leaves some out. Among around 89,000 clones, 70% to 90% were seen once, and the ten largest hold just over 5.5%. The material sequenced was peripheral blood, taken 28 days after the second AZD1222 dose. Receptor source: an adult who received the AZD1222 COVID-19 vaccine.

The CDR3 reads CASRSQGQGLYEQYF. The CDR3 DNA is TGTGCCAGCAGAAGTCAGGGACAGGGGCTTTACGAGCAGTACTTC. The chain has TRBV27 and TRBJ2-7; TRBD1 agrees at 10 bases. The trim removed 6 bases at V and 4 bases at J, leaving 9 bases unmatched. The CDR3 has 15 residues. The germline CDR1 and CDR2 sequences are MNHEY and SMNVEV (reference sequence).

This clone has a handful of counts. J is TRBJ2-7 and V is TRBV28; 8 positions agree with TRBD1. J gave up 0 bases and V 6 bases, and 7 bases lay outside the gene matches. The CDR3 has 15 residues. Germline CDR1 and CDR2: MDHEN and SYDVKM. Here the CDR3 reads CASRMTGAFSYEQYF. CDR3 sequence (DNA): TGTGCCAGCAGGATGACAGGGGCCTTCTCCTACGAGCAGTACTTC. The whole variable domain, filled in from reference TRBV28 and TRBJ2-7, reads DVKVTQSSRYLVKRTGEKVFLECVQDMDHENMFWYRQDPGLGLRLIYFSYDVKMKEKGDIPEGYSVSREKKERFSLILESASTNQTSMYLCASRMTGAFSYEQYFGPGTRLTVT.

The CDR3: CASTLGGQQETQYF. CDR3 bases: TGTGCCAGCACCCTCGGAGGTCAACAAGAGACCCAGTACTTC. V gene TRBV2 combines with J gene TRBJ2-5; D may be TRBD2 (5 bases). Germline V gene data show CDR1 as SNHLY and CDR2 as FYNNEI. CDR3 length: 14 amino acids. Trimming left V 7 bases short and J 2 bases short, with 14 bases between.

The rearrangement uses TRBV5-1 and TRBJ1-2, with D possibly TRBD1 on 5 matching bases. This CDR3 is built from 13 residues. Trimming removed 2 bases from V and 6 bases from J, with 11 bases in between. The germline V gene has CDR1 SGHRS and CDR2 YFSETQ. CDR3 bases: TGCGCCAGCAGCTTTTCGGGGCCCGATGGCTACACCTTC. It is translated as CASSFSGPDGYTF. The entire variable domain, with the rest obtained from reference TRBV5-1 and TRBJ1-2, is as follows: KAGVTQTPRYLIKTRGQQVTLSCSPISGHRSVSWYQQTPGQGLQFLFEYFSETQRNKGNFPGRFSGRQFSNSRSEMNVSTLELGDSALYLCASSFSGPDGYTFGSGTRLTVV.

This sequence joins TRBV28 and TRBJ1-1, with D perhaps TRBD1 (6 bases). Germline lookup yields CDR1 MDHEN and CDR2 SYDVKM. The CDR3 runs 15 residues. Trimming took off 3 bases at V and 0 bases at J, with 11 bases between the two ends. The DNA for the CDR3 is TGTGCCAGCAGTTTTCCGACAGGATTGAACACTGAAGCTTTCTTT. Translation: CASSFPTGLNTEAFF.

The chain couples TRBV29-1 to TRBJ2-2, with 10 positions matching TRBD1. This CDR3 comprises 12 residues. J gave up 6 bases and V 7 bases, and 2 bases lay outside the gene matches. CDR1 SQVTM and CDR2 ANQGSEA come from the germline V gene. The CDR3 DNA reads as TGCAGCGGCGGACAGGGGGCCGGGGAGCTGTTTTTT. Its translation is CSGGQGAGELFF.

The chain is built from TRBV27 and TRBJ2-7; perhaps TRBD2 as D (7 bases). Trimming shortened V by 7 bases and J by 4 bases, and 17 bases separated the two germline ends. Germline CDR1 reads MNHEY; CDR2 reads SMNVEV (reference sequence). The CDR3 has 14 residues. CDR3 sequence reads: CASTPRGAIYEQYF. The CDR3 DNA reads TGTGCCAGCACCCCCCGGGGGGCGATTTACGAGCAGTACTTC.

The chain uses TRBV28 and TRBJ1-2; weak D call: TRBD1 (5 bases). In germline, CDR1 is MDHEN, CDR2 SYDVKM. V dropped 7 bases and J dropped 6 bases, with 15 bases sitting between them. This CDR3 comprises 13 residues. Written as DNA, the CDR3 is TGTGCCAGCACCTTAGGAGGGGCCGATGGCTACACCTTC. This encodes CASTLGGADGYTF.

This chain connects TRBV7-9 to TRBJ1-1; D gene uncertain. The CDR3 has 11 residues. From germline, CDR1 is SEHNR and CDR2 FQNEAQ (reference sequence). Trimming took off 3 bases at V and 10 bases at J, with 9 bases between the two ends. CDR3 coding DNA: TGTGCCAGCAGCTTTGACGCCGTAGCTTTCTTT. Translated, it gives CASSFDAVAFF.

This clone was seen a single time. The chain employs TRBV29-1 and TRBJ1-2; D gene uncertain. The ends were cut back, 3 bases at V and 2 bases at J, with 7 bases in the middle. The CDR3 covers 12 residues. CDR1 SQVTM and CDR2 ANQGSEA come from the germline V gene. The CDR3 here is CSVERWNYGYTF. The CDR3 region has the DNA TGCAGCGTTGAGAGGTGGAACTATGGCTACACCTTC.

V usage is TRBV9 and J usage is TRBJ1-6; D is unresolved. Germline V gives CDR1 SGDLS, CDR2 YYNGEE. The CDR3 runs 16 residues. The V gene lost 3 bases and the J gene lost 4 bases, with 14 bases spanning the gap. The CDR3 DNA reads TGTGCCAGCAGCGGTAACCACTCAGGTTATAATTCACCCCTCCACTTT. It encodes CASSGNHSGYNSPLHF.

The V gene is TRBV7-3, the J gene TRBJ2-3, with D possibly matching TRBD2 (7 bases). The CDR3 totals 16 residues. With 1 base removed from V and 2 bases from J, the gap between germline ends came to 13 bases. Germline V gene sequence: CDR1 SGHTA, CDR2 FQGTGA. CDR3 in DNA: TGTGCCAGCAGCTTAAATGGGGGGGCGGTCACAGATACGCAGTATTTT. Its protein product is CASSLNGGAVTDTQYF.

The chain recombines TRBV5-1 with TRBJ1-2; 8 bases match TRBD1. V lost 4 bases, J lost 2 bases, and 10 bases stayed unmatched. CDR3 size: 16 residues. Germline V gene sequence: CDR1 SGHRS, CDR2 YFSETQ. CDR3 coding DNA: TGCGCCAGCAGCCTGACCGGGACAGGCGACAACTATGGCTACACCTTC. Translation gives CASSLTGTGDNYGYTF.

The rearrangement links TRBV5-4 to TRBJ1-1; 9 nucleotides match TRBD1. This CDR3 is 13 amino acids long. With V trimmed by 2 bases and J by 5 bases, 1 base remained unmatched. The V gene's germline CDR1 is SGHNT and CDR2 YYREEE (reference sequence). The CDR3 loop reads CASSFGTGTEAFF. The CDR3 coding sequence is TGTGCCAGCAGCTTCGGGACAGGGACTGAAGCTTTCTTT.

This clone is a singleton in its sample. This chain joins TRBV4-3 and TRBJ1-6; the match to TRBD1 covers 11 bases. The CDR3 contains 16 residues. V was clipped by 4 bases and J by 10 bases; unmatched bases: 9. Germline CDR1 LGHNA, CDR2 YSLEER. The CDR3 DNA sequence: TGCGCCAGCAGCCCTGAGGGGGACAGGGGGTGGTCACCCCTCCACTTT. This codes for CASSPEGDRGWSPLHF.